This T cell receptor beta chain was profiled in a study of T-cell memory formation after mild COVID-19. On the study more broadly: TCR clusters were largely donor specific. Overall study results and limits: Among clones contracting day 15 to 85, CD4/CD8 was balanced, whereas later expanders leaned CD4+. Cross-reactive memory seemingly joined, as some responding clones were found in pre-infection memory.

It was 5'RACE with constant-segment primers that produced the TCR alpha and TCR beta cDNA libraries, which carried sample barcodes and UMIs. TCRdb ran MiXCR on the 5' RACE reads and lists one entry per CDR3 protein. The table lists some 310,000 distinct CDR3 sequences, 20% to 25% of them singletons. This clonotype was counted many times. Its antigen is unidentified. CDR1 and CDR2 from the germline V gene are MGHDK and SYGVNS. The germline V and J ends were trimmed by 0 bases and 3 bases, with 5 bases remaining between them. The CDR3 has 13 amino acids. The genes are TRBV25-1 and TRBJ2-5; tentative D call: TRBD1 (5 bases). This clonotype was obtained from a man aged 18 to 29 who had mild COVID-19 (a few samples of this study predate the infection). Cell type and time point are not known. The sample taken for sequencing was PBMCs or a T cell subset sorted from them (not recorded which). Here the CDR3 reads CASSEYREETQYF. CDR3 sequence (DNA): TGTGCCAGCAGTGAATACAGGGAAGAGACCCAGTACTTC.